This T cell receptor beta chain was sequenced during a study of OX40 agonist ivuxolimab in advanced cancers. Some background on the complete study: Ivuxolimab was a fully human IgG2 agonistic monoclonal antibody targeting the costimulatory receptor OX40 (CD134). Peripheral TCRbeta sequencing aimed to test whether ivuxolimab altered TCR sequence diversity and caused clonal T-cell expansion. A male proportion of around 80% and a mean age of approximately 58 years, ranging from about 23 to 79, were recorded for the dose-escalation cohort. The paper covers the monotherapy dose-escalation part of the phase I ivuxolimab trial, which included N ≈ 52 patients. Intravenous ivuxolimab was administered to patients every 2 weeks at six dose levels: 0.01, 0.1, 0.3, 1.5, 3 and 10 mg/kg. Partial responses occurred in three dose-escalation patients: two with cutaneous melanoma and one with hepatocellular carcinoma. Prior anti-PD-1, anti-PD-L1 or anti-CTLA-4 therapy was permitted, and 40% to 50% of dose-escalation patients had received checkpoint inhibitors. Among the roughly 50 dose-escalation patients, approximately 20 had hepatocellular carcinoma, around 15 melanoma, 9 renal cell carcinoma and 9 head and neck cancer.

For sequencing of the TCRbeta CDR3 region, genomic DNA was extracted from the sorted cells. The immunoSEQ Assay was used to sequence the TCRbeta CDR3 regions. The table comes from immuneACCESS by way of TCRdb, which keeps in-frame sequences with V and J called. Part of the clones is missing from these tables; in studies checked, under half for an unresolved V gene and the rest for unknown reasons. For this sample the table gives around 56,000 clones, of which 88% were detected only once. Roughly 10% of the sample rests with the top ten. The CDR3 sequence holds 14 residues, the cysteine and phenylalanine included. The sequence is cut down to CDR3 DNA, 42 bases in frame from base 1. The germline V gene encodes CDR1 SGDLS and CDR2 YYNGEE. The junction shows trimming of 4 bases on V and 0 bases on J, and the gene matches do not reach 2 bases of it. General findings and caveats noted by the study authors: On average, CD8+ T cells showed more expanded clones than CD4+ T cells after ivuxolimab. At doses of 0.1 to 3.0 mg/kg, clonal expansion of both CD4+ and CD8+ blood T cells was observed from baseline to week 6. The antigen specificity of the peripheral T cells that underwent clonal expansion was not determined. Low levels of normalized T-cell clonal expansion were also seen in some nonresponding patients. In partial responders in the 0.1-3.0 mg/kg groups, normalized peripheral clonal expansion was found to be among the lowest, especially among CD8+ T cells.

The trial excluded patients who had a history of autoimmune disease or were on systemic immunosuppression. Peripheral blood for TCR sequencing was collected from all dose cohorts at baseline, on cycle 4 day 1, and on cycle 7 day 1. The samples were taken from a phase I, first-in-human, multicenter, open-label dose-escalation trial of ivuxolimab. Adults with locally advanced or metastatic melanoma, renal cell, hepatocellular, or head and neck squamous cell carcinoma were enrolled in the trial. Before TCR sequencing, CD4+ and CD8+ T cells were separately sorted from peripheral blood. Concerning this clone: Its antigen has not been determined. No much larger clone exists at a distance of one base, and base qualities are not known.

The sample was CD4+ or CD8+ T cells sorted from blood, taken in a trial of the OX40 agonist ivuxolimab. Recombination connected TRBV9 to TRBJ2-7, with TRBD2 matching 9 junction bases. This receptor was obtained from an adult with an advanced solid tumor such as melanoma, head and neck, liver or kidney cancer. CDR3 reads: CASSSSGDSYEQYF. The sequenced DNA is TGTGCCAGCAGCTCTAGCGGGGACTCCTACGAGCAGTACTTC.